The T cell receptor (beta chain) described here comes from a study of T cells in Graves' hyperthyroidism and ophthalmopathy. Germline trimming cut 3 bases from V and 6 bases from J; bases unmatched to any gene: 9. CDR3 length: 16 residues. The germline CDR1 and CDR2 sequences are DFQATT and SNEGSKA (reference sequence). Used for diagnoses were clinical symptoms, serum thyroxine and TRAb, thyroid ultrasound and orbital computed tomography. From RNA transcripts, TCR beta CDR3 regions were amplified. When the TCR CDR3 underwent first-round RT-PCR, the HTBI primer set was used. TCRdb analysed the multiplex PCR reads with MiXCR anew, one entry per CDR3 protein. This table holds 660,000 or so distinct CDR3 sequences, less than 25% found once. This clonotype was counted only a few times. The target antigen is unknown. Whole-study findings and limits: Researchers found most expanded thyroid clonotypes above 0.001 in blood as well.

Source material: blood. The sequence derives from a man aged 25-45 years with Graves' ophthalmopathy. The chain combines TRBV20-1 with TRBJ2-1; TRBD2 matches 12 bases. Here the CDR3 DNA reads TGCAGTGCTAGGAAATCGGGACTAGCGGGCCTCAATGAGCAGTTCTTC. Amino acids: CSARKSGLAGLNEQFF.